This TCR beta chain was observed in a study of T cells in Graves' hyperthyroidism and ophthalmopathy. In this sample, this clonotype turned up many times. Template material for amplifying TCR beta CDR3 regions consisted of RNA transcripts. HTBI primers were used for first-round RT-PCR of the TCR CDR3. MiXCR was run by TCRdb on the multiplex PCR reads, yielding one entry per CDR3 protein. The sample includes more than 300,000 distinct CDR3 sequences, about 13% of them seen just once. This CDR3 region has 17 residues. CDR1 MGHRA and CDR2 YSYEKL come from the germline V gene. The V and J ends lost 2 bases and 2 bases, in that order; junction bases with no gene match: 7.

The chain couples TRBV4-1 to TRBJ2-4; 9 nucleotides line up with TRBD1. The source is a woman aged 18-29 years with Graves' hyperthyroidism. The sample taken for sequencing was blood. The DNA of the CDR3 is TGCGCCAGCAGCCAAATAGGACAGGGGCGGACCAAAAACATTCAGTACTTC. Encoded protein: CASSQIGQGRTKNIQYF.